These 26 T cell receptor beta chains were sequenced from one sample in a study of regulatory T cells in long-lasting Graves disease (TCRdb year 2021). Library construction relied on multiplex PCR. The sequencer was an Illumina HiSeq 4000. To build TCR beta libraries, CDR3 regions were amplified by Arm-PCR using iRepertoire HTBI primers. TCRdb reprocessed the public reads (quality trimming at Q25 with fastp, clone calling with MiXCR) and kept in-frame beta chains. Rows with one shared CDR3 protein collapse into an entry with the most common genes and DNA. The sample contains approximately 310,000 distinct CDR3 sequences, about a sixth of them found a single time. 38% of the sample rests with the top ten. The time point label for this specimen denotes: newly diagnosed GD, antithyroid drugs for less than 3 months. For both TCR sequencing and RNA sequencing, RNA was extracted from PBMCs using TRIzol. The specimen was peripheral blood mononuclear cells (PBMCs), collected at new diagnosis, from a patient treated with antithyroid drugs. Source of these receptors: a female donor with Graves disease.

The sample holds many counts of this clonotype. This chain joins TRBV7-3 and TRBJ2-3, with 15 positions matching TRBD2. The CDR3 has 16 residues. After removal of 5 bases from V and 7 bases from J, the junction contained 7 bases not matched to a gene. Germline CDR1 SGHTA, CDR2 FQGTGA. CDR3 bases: TGTGCCAGCAGCGAGGGACTAGCGGGAGGTATATATACGCAGTATTTT. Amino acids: CASSEGLAGGIYTQYF.

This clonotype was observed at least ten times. The CDR3 reads CASRWGQGMGETQYF. DNA for the CDR3: TGTGCCAGCCGTTGGGGACAGGGGATGGGGGAGACCCAGTACTTC. The chain uses TRBV27 and TRBJ2-5; 10 positions agree with TRBD1. Germline V gives CDR1 MNHEY, CDR2 SMNVEV (reference sequence). With V trimmed by 8 bases and J by 5 bases, 11 bases remained unmatched. CDR3 length equals 15 residues.

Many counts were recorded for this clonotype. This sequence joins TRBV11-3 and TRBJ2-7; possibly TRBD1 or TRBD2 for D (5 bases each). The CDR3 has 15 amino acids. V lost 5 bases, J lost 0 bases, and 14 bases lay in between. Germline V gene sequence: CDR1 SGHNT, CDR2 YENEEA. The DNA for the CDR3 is TGTGCCAGCAGCCTAAGACGGGACGCCTCCTACGAGCAGTACTTC. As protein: CASSLRRDASYEQYF.

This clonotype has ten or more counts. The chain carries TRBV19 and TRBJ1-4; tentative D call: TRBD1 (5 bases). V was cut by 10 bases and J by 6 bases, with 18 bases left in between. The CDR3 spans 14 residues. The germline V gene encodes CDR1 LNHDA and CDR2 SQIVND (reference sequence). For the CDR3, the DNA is TGTGCCACCCACCCTAGGGGTATGGATGAAAAACTGTTTTTT. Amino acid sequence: CATHPRGMDEKLFF.

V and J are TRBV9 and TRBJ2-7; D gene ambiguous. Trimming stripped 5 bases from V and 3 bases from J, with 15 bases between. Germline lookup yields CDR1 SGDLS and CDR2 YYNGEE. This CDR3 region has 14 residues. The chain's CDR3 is CASSALLGDYEQYF. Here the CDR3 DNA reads TGTGCCAGCAGTGCCCTACTTGGAGACTACGAGCAGTACTTC.

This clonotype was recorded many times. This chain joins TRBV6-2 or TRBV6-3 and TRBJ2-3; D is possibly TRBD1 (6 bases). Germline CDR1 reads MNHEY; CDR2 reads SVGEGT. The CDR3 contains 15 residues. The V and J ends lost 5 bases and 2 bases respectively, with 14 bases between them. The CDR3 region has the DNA TGTGCCAGCAGTCAGGGACATACCGCCACAGATACGCAGTATTTT. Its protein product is CASSQGHTATDTQYF.

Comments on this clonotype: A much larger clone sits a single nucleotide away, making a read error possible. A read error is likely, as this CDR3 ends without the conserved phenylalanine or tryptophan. The CDR3 DNA reads as TGTGCCAGCAGCTCACGAACGCAGGGTGAGCAGTTCTCC. As protein: CASSSRTQGEQFS. J is TRBJ2-1 and V is TRBV5-5; a weak D match, TRBD1 (5 bases). The germline CDR1 and CDR2 sequences are SGHKS and YYEKEE (reference sequence). The V and J ends lost 3 bases and 9 bases respectively, with 13 bases between them. The length of the CDR3 is 13 residues.

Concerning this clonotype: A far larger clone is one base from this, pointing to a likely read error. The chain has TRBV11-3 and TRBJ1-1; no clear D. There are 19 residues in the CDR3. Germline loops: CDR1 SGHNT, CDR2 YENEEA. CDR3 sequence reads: CASSPTGISAEHMNTEALF. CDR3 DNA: TGTGCCAGCAGCCCGACTGGTATTTCCGCCGAACACATGAACACTGAAGCTTTGTTT.

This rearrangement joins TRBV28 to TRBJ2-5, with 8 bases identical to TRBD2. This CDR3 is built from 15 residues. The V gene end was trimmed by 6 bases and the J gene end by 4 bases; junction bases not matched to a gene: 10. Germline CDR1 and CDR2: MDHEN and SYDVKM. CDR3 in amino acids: CASRGGSSGGETQYF. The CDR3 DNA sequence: TGTGCCAGCAGAGGAGGGAGCAGCGGGGGAGAGACCCAGTACTTC.

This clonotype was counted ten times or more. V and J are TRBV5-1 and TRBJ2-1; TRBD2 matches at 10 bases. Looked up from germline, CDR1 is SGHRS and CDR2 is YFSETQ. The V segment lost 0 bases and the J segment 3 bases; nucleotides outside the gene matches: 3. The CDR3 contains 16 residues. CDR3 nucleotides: TGCGCCAGCAGCTTGGGGGCTAGCGGGGGCTACAATGAGCAGTTCTTC. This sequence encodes CASSLGASGGYNEQFF.

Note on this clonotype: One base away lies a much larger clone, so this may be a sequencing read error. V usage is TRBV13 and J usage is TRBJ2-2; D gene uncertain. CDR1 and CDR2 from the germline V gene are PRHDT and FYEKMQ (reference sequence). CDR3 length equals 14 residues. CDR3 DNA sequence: TGTGCCCGCAGCGCCCAAGGCAGCACCGGGGAGCTGTTTTTT. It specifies CARSAQGSTGELFF.

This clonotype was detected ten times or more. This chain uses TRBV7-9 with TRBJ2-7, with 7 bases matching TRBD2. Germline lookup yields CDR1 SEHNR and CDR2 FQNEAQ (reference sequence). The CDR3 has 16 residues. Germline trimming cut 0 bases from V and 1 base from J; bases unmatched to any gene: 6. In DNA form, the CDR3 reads TGTGCCAGCAGCTTAGCGTTGAGGGAGGGGTCCTACGAGCAGTACTTC. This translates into CASSLALREGSYEQYF.

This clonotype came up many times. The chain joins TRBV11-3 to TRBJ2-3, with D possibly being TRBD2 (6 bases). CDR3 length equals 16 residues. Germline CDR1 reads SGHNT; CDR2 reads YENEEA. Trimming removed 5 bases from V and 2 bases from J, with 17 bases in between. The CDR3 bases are TGTGCCAGCAGCCCTGTCTGGGGAGGTGACACAGATACGCAGTATTTT. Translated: CASSPVWGGDTDTQYF.

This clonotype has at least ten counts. The CDR3 is CASSPTGFSGANVLTF. The CDR3 DNA sequence: TGTGCCAGCAGTCCCACAGGGTTCTCTGGGGCCAACGTCCTGACTTTC. V gene TRBV28 combines with J gene TRBJ2-6, with D possibly matching TRBD1 (6 bases). Trimming took 5 bases from V and 0 from J, leaving 11 bases between them. In germline, CDR1 is MDHEN, CDR2 SYDVKM. The CDR3 has 16 amino acids.

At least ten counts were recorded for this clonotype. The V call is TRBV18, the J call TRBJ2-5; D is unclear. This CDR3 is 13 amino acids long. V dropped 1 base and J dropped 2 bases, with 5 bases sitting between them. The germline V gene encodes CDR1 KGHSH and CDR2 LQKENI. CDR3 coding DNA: TGTGCCAGCTCACCACGGCAGCAAGAGACCCAGTACTTC. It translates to CASSPRQQETQYF.

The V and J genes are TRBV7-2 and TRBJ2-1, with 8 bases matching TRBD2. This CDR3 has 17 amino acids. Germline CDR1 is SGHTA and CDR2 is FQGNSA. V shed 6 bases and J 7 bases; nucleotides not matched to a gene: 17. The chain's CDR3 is CASRPSGGGGRSNEQFF. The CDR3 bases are TGTGCCAGCAGACCGTCGGGGGGGGGCGGGAGAAGTAATGAGCAGTTCTTC.

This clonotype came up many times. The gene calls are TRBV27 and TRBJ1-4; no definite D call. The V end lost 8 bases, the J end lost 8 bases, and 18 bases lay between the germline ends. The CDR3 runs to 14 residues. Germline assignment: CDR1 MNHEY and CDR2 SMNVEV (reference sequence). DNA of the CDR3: TGTGCCAGCGCCGGGTCGGCAGGCGGCGAAAAACTGTTTTTT. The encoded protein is CASAGSAGGEKLFF. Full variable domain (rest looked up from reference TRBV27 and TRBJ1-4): EAQVTQNPRYLITVTGKKLTVTCSQNMNHEYMSWYRQDPGLGLRQIYYSMNVEVTDKGDVPEGYKVSRKEKRNFPLILESPSPNQTSLYFCASAGSAGGEKLFFGSGTQLSVL.

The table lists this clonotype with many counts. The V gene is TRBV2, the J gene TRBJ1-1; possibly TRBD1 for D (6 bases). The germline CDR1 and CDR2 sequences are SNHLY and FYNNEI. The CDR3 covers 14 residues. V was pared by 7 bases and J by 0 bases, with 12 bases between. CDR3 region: CASKGDDLNTEAFF. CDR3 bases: TGTGCCAGCAAGGGGGACGACCTGAACACTGAAGCTTTCTTT.

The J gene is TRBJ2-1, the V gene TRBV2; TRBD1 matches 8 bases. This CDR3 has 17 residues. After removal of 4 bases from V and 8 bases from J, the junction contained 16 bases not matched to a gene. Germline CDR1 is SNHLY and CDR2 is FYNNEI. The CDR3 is CASSVWAGGDSRYEQFF. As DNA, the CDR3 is TGTGCCAGCAGTGTTTGGGCAGGGGGCGATTCTCGCTATGAGCAGTTCTTC.

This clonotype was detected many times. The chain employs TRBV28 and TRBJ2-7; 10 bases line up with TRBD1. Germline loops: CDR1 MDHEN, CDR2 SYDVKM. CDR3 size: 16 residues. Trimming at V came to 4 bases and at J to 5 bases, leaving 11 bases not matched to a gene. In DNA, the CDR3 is TGTGCCAGCAGTTCACCGTTGGACAGGGGGATGAACGAGCAGTACTTC. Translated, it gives CASSSPLDRGMNEQYF. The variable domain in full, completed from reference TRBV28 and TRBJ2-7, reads DVKVTQSSRYLVKRTGEKVFLECVQDMDHENMFWYRQDPGLGLRLIYFSYDVKMKEKGDIPEGYSVSREKKERFSLILESASTNQTSMYLCASSSPLDRGMNEQYFGPGTRLTVT.

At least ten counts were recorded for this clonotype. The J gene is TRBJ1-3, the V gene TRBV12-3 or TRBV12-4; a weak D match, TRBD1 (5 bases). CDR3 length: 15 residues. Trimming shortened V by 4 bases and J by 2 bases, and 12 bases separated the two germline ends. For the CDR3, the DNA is TGTGCCAGCAGTTACGAACAGGTGCCTGGAAACACCATATATTTT. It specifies CASSYEQVPGNTIYF.

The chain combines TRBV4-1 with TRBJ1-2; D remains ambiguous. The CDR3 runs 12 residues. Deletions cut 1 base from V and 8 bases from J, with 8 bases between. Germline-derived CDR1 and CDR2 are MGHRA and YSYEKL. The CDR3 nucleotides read TGCGCCAGCAGCCAAGCCCGAGGAGGCTACACCTTC. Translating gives CASSQARGGYTF.

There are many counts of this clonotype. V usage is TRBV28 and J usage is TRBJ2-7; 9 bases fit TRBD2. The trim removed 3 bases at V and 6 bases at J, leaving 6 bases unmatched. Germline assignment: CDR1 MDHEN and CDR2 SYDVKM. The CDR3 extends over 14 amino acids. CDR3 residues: CASSFVSGSGEQYF. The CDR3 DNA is TGTGCCAGCAGTTTCGTTAGCGGGAGCGGCGAGCAGTACTTC.

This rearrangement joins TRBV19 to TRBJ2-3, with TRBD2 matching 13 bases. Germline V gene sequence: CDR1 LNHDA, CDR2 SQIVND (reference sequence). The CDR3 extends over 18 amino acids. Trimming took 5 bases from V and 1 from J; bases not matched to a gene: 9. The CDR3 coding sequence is TGTGCCAGTAGTGGTACTAGCGGGAGGGTTGGGCGCACAGATACGCAGTATTTT. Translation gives CASSGTSGRVGRTDTQYF.

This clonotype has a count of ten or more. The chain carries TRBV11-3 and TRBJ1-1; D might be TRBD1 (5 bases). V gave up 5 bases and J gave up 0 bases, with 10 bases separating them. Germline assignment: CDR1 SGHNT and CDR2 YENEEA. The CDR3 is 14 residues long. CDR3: CASSPDSMNTEAFF. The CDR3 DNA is TGTGCCAGCAGCCCTGACAGCATGAACACTGAAGCTTTCTTT.

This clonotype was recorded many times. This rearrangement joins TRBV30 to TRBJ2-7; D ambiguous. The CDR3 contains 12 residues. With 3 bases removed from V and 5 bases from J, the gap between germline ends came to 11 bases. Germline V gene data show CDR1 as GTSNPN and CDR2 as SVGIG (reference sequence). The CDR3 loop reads CAWRPWAHEQYF. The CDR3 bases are TGTGCCTGGAGGCCCTGGGCCCACGAGCAGTACTTC.